This TCR beta chain came from a study of cytomegalovirus exposure and HLA in healthy donors. The study, taken as a whole, reports: A later analysis showed that HLA-associated TCR beta chains had undergone more clonal expansion than equally common others. Most TCR sequences were uncommon, yet certain public TCRs appeared in many donors. An analysis was carried out later, and it reportedly showed fewer N-insertions in an Asian-associated ancestry cluster than the approximately 710-donor mean.

PCR employed 60 Vbeta and 13 Jbeta primers. In the source study's methods: Later work found 74 million or so unique TCR beta chains, with roughly 11 million shared. Method: immunoSEQ multiplex PCR; TCRdb's copy keeps in-frame clones and lacks some. That table gives V, J and clone size, and the DNA gave D and trimming. The sample records roughly 160,000 clones, approximately 80% being singletons. A remark on this clone: The target antigen is unknown. This specimen includes other DNA sequences encoding the same CDR3.

V gave up 2 bases and J gave up 3 bases, with 8 bases separating them. Germline-derived CDR1 and CDR2 are MNHEY and SMNVEV (reference sequence). The CDR3 spans 14 residues. The sequencing input was PBMCs. The source of this sequence is a man younger than 30 in good health and CMV-seropositive. This rearrangement joins TRBV27 to TRBJ1-5; unclear D gene. The CDR3 spells CASSLRGFNQPQHF. The CDR3 DNA sequence: TGTGCCAGCAGTTTACGCGGATTCAATCAGCCCCAGCATTTT.